The clone carrying this TCR beta chain was counted a few times. Its target is not known. The germline V gene encodes CDR1 SQVTM and CDR2 ANQGSEA. The CDR3 spans 16 residues. The V gene end was trimmed by 3 bases and the J gene end by 0 bases; junction bases not matched to a gene: 6. This entry belongs to a study of response to subunit inactivated influenza vaccine. Study-level results: T cells newly recruited by each seasonal influenza vaccination are few, the authors suggested.

MiXCR, applied by TCRdb to the RT-PCR reads, yields one record per CDR3 protein. Of hundreds of thousands of distinct CDR3 sequences in the sample, approximately 7.1% are singletons; the top ten hold 10% to 15%. The chain carries TRBV29-1 and TRBJ2-2; TRBD1 aligns across 8 bases. The sequencing here drew on PBMCs from blood, taken less than 25 months after vaccination. The sequence came from a man aged 50 to 75 who received an inactivated influenza vaccine. The CDR3 DNA sequence: TGCAGCGTTGAGAACAGACAGGGGACGAACACCGGGGAGCTGTTTTTT. It translates to CSVENRQGTNTGELFF.